These T cell receptor beta chains were read from a single sample in a study of human T cells and chemical hapten exposure. Each CDR3 protein is one row after TCRdb ran MiXCR on the RACE reads. Among under 200,000 distinct CDR3 sequences listed, 25% to 30% were seen once. The specimen comprised whole blood, sampled in connection with sensitization to the hapten diphenylcyclopropenone (DPC). These receptors all stem from a woman under 40 with alopecia areata. Some clones in this sample may be carry-over from other donors' samples. The CDR3 runs from the conserved cysteine through the conserved F or W. The D gene is left open where the match is weak. The listing skips clone size in some rows; elsewhere it reads once, few, many or a size class.

. TRBJ2-5 . TRBV7-6 TGTGCCAGCAGCTTAAAGGGAAGTCTGGCACAAGAGACCCAGTACTTC CASSLKGSLAQETQYF
. TRBJ1-6 . TRBV7-2 TGTGCCAGCAGCCCTGGCGCGCGCCTCCAGAATTCACCCCTCCACTTT CASSPGARLQNSPLHF
. TRBJ1-2 . TRBV20-1 TGCAGTGCTAGAGTCCCCAGACAGGCGGAGTATACAACTTATGGCTACACCTTC CSARVPRQAEYTTYGYTF
. TRBJ2-7 . TRBV28 TGTGCCAGCAGCCGTAGACGAGGCTACGAGCAGTACTTC CASSRRRGYEQYF
. TRBJ1-2 . TRBV28 TGTGCCAGCAGTGCCGGAGTGAACTATGGCTACACCTTC CASSAGVNYGYTF
. TRBJ2-7 TRBD1 TRBV20-1 TGCAGTGCTAGGGACAGGATCCACGAGCAGTACTTC CSARDRIHEQYF
. TRBJ2-1 . TRBV5-1 TGCGCCAGCAGCTTGGTTCAGGGCCATGAGCAGTTCTTC CASSLVQGHEQFF
few TRBJ2-7 . TRBV7-9 TGTGCCAGCAGCTCAGGGGTTGGGACCTACGAGCAGTACTTC CASSSGVGTYEQYF
few TRBJ1-5 . TRBV18 TGTGCCAGCTCACCACTGAGTATAGGGGCCCGTAATCAGCCCCAGCATTTT CASSPLSIGARNQPQHF
few TRBJ1-2 TRBD1 TRBV10-3 TGTGCCATCAGTGAGTCGGGACAGGGGACCGGCTACACCTTC CAISESGQGTGYTF
. TRBJ2-1 TRBD2 TRBV7-9 TGTGCCAGCAGCTCCCCGACTAGCGGGAGAGTCAATGAGCAGTTCTTC CASSSPTSGRVNEQFF
. TRBJ2-5 . TRBV12-3/TRBV12-4 TGTGCCAGCAGTTTAGTCGGGGTTGGTGAGACCCAGTACTTC CASSLVGVGETQYF
. TRBJ2-5 TRBD1 TRBV5-6 TGTGCCAGCAGCTTGCGCTCCGGACAGGGGGAGACCCAGTACTTC CASSLRSGQGETQYF
. TRBJ2-7 TRBD2 TRBV28 TGTGCCAGCAGTTTACGAACAATTTTGGGAGTTAGCGGGAGTTACTCCTACGAGCAGTACTTC CASSLRTILGVSGSYSYEQYF
. TRBJ2-3 . TRBV7-8 TGTGCCAGCACCCCTCTCGAGGAGAGCGTGGCAGATACGCAGTATTTT CASTPLEESVADTQYF
. TRBJ2-1 TRBD1 TRBV28 TGTGCCAGCAGCGCCCCCGATTGGGACAGGGCGCCCTACAATGAGCAGTTCTTC CASSAPDWDRAPYNEQFF
few TRBJ2-7 TRBD1 TRBV7-2 TGTGCCAGCAGCCAGGGACAGAGCTCCTACGAGCAGTACTTC CASSQGQSSYEQYF
few TRBJ1-2 . TRBV5-1 TGCGCCAGCAGCTTGGAGGCAGGCGTTAACTATGGCTACACCTTC CASSLEAGVNYGYTF
. TRBJ1-3 . TRBV5-1 TGCGCCAGCAGCCCGGATCGCCGCTCTGGAAACACCATATATTTT CASSPDRRSGNTIYF